These 16 T cell receptor beta chains share one sample of origin, sequenced in a study of blood T cells in healthy people across ages. Primed by a sample-barcoded 5' primer and a J-beta primer mix, a second PCR proceeded for about 7 to 11 cycles. Via MiXCR, TCRdb re-called the 5' RACE reads, giving one row per CDR3 protein. This sample yields 700,000 or so distinct CDR3 sequences, of which around a fifth are seen a single time; roughly 22% belongs to the top ten. The sequenced sample consisted of blood. These receptors all stem from a man in his 70s in good health.

The chain couples TRBV3-1 to TRBJ1-4; D unresolved. Trimming cost V 0 bases and J 14 bases, with 13 bases left between them. Germline V lookup: CDR1 LGHDT, CDR2 YNNKEL (reference sequence). This CDR3 is built from 13 residues. CDR3 loop: CASSQEVGSSLFF. The CDR3 nucleotides are TGTGCCAGCAGCCAAGAAGTGGGATCCTCGCTGTTTTTT.

V usage is TRBV12-3 or TRBV12-4 and J usage is TRBJ2-7; D possibly corresponds to TRBD1 (6 bases). Trimming took off 7 bases at V and 2 bases at J, with 12 bases between the two ends. This CDR3 contains 13 residues. In DNA form, the CDR3 reads TGTGCCAGCAACCGGGACAAAGCCTACGAGCAGTACGTC. Translation gives CASNRDKAYEQYV.

CDR3 coding DNA: TGTGCCAGCAGTCCGGGACATATGCTACAAGAGACCCAGTACTTC. Translating gives CASSPGHMLQETQYF. V usage is TRBV28 and J usage is TRBJ2-5; a possible D gene is TRBD1 (6 bases). The CDR3 extends over 15 amino acids. Trimming cost V 5 bases and J 2 bases, with 15 bases left between them. The V gene's germline CDR1 is MDHEN and CDR2 SYDVKM.

The V and J genes are TRBV12-3 or TRBV12-4 and TRBJ2-3, with TRBD2 matching 7 bases. Germline trimming cut 7 bases from V and 5 bases from J; bases unmatched to any gene: 12. This CDR3 comprises 15 residues. The CDR3 DNA sequence: TGTGCCAGCATAGGACGGGTAGCGGGTGGAGATACGCAGTATTTT. Amino acids: CASIGRVAGGDTQYF.

The rearrangement uses TRBV27 and TRBJ1-1, with D unresolved. V shed 6 bases and J shed 0 bases, with 11 bases lying between them. The CDR3 spans 14 residues. In germline, CDR1 is MNHEY, CDR2 SMNVEV (reference sequence). The CDR3: CASRQRPMNTEAFF. CDR3 coding DNA: TGTGCCAGCAGACAGAGGCCCATGAACACTGAAGCTTTCTTT.

The chain employs TRBV2 and TRBJ2-1; 10 positions match TRBD2. The CDR3 runs to 15 residues. Trimming at V came to 8 bases and at J to 9 bases, leaving 13 bases not matched to a gene. Germline-derived CDR1 and CDR2 are SNHLY and FYNNEI. CDR3 DNA: TGTGCCAGCTCTGTTGCCAGCGGGGGGGCCGGTGAGCAGTTCTTC. Protein sequence: CASSVASGGAGEQFF.

In the case of this clonotype: This may come from a read error, since a much larger clone is one base off. The chain combines TRBV3-1 with TRBJ1-2; 9 nucleotides line up with TRBD1. The germline V gene has CDR1 LGHDT and CDR2 YNNKEL (reference sequence). The trim removed 1 base at V and 4 bases at J, leaving 10 bases unmatched. The CDR3 is 17 residues long. The CDR3 coding sequence is TGTGCCAGCAGCCAAGTGGGACAGGGCACTACTAGCTATGGCTACACCTTC. Translation: CASSQVGQGTTSYGYTF.

The chain has TRBV6-6 and TRBJ2-1; weak D call: TRBD1 (5 bases). CDR3 size: 14 residues. Between the trimmed V and J ends, which lost 0 bases and 7 bases, there was a span of 10 bases. The germline V gene has CDR1 MNHNY and CDR2 SVGAGI (reference sequence). This CDR3 is CASSYSTEGNEQFF. CDR3 bases: TGTGCCAGCAGTTACTCGACAGAAGGGAATGAGCAGTTCTTC.

The chain uses TRBV5-1 and TRBJ2-1, with D uncertain. Deletions cut 5 bases from V and 7 bases from J, with 4 bases between. The CDR3 consists of 10 residues. Germline-derived CDR1 and CDR2 are SGHRS and YFSETQ. This CDR3 reads CASRINEQFF. The CDR3 region has the DNA TGCGCCAGCAGGATAAATGAGCAGTTCTTC.

The J gene is TRBJ2-1, the V gene TRBV6-2 or TRBV6-3, with D possibly being TRBD1 or TRBD2 (5 bases each). The J call is uncertain, as TRBJ2-7 better fits the DNA end. Germline CDR1 reads MNHEY; CDR2 reads SVGEGT. The length of the CDR3 is 13 residues. The CDR3 nucleotides read TGTGCCAGCAGTTACGTGGGACCATACGAGCAGTACGTC. Translation: CASSYVGPYEQYV.

This clonotype has only a few counts. CDR3 in amino acids: CASSLVGGAETQYF. Here the CDR3 DNA reads TGTGCCAGCAGCTTAGTTGGGGGAGCAGAGACCCAGTACTTC. The chain links TRBV7-7 to TRBJ2-5, with D tentatively TRBD1 or TRBD2 (5 bases each). Germline-derived CDR1 and CDR2 are SSHAT and FNYEAQ (reference sequence). The V end was cut by 1 base, the J end by 4 bases, with 10 bases between. The CDR3 loop spans 14 amino acids.

This sequence joins TRBV5-5 and TRBJ1-5; tentative D call: TRBD1 (5 bases). The CDR3 extends over 15 amino acids. Germline V lookup: CDR1 SGHKS, CDR2 YYEKEE (reference sequence). Trimming pared 1 base from V and 4 bases from J, leaving 12 bases between. CDR3 in amino acids: CASSLRREVNQPQHF. The DNA of the CDR3 is TGTGCCAGCAGCTTGCGCAGGGAGGTTAATCAGCCCCAGCATTTT.

In this sample, this clonotype turned up many times. J is TRBJ2-1 and V is TRBV6-5; 7 bases are shared with TRBD2. The junction had 5 bases not matched to a gene; V was cut back by 4 bases and J by 2 bases. From germline, CDR1 is MNHEY and CDR2 SVGAGI. This CDR3 region has 15 residues. The CDR3 here is CASSFSGTTYNEQFF. CDR3 in DNA: TGTGCCAGCAGTTTTTCCGGGACTACCTACAATGAGCAGTTCTTC.

This clonotype was detected only a few times. The chain employs TRBV9 and TRBJ2-1, with D possibly being TRBD2 (5 bases). Germline V lookup: CDR1 SGDLS, CDR2 YYNGEE. Trimming left V 6 bases short and J 0 bases short, with 13 bases between. CDR3 size: 15 residues. CDR3 nucleotides: TGTGCCAGCAAGTCCGAGCGGAGCTCCTACAATGAGCAGTTCTTC. Translation gives CASKSERSSYNEQFF.

This chain joins TRBV9 and TRBJ1-1; maybe TRBD1 (6 bases). CDR1 and CDR2 (germline): SGDLS, YYNGEE. V was clipped by 3 bases and J by 1 base, with 10 bases between them. The CDR3 sequence is 14 residues long. The CDR3 DNA is TGTGCCAGCAGCGAGAGGGGGGCGAACACTGAAGCTTTCTTT. The encoded protein is CASSERGANTEAFF.

Concerning this clonotype: One end of the junction is discordant with germline, which a read error may explain. The gene calls are TRBV14 and TRBJ1-1; D ambiguous. The CDR3 extends over 11 amino acids. Germline V lookup: CDR1 SGHDN, CDR2 FVKESK. Here the CDR3 DNA reads TGTGCCAGCGGCCAAGGCACTCAAGCTTTCTTT. Translated, it gives CASGQGTQAFF. Based on the CDR3 plus reference TRBV14 and TRBJ1-1, the full variable domain is EAGVTQFPSHSVIEKGQTVTLRCDPISGHDNLYWYRRVMGKEIKFLLHFVKESKQDESGMPNNRFLAERTGGTYSTLKVQPAELEDSGVYFCASGQGTQAFFGQGTRLTVV.